The clone carrying this T cell receptor beta chain was counted between two and nine times. TCRdb re-clonotyped the PCR reads via MiXCR. The sample comprises about 70,000 clones, roughly 18% of which are singletons, and roughly 13% rests with the top ten. The data stem from a study of metastatic and nonmetastatic thyroid tumors. Each patient came to thyroid surgery without any prior treatment (of any kind). Germline CDR1 reads LGHNA; CDR2 reads YNFKEQ. Between the trimmed V and J ends, which lost 0 bases and 1 base, there was a span of 5 bases. The CDR3 runs to 14 residues. Material: blood. The chain is built from TRBV4-2 and TRBJ2-3, with D unclear. The clonotype comes from a female donor with papillary thyroid cancer or a benign thyroid nodule (not recorded which). Some clones in this sample may be carry-over from other donors' samples. CDR3 nucleotide sequence: TGTGCCAGCAGCCAAGATGCGGGCACAGATACGCAGTATTTT. Translated: CASSQDAGTDTQYF.